Sequencing of this T cell receptor beta chain was carried out in a study of ipilimumab plus nivolumab after autologous stem cell transplantation. Study-wide background: Typical patient got roughly five ipilimumab doses and roughly eight nivolumab doses (median).

General study points: The authors say TCR, Treg and microbiome findings warrant further study.

A remark on this clone: Its matching antigen is unknown.

Germline assignment: CDR1 LGHNT and CDR2 FRNRAP. The J segment lost 2 bases and the V segment lost 7 bases, leaving 4 bases of the junction unmatched. This CDR3 contains 14 residues. The assay was immunoSEQ multiplex PCR, and TCRdb's table has in-frame clones only and misses some. The sample has 77,000 or so clones, approximately 86% seen once. Checkpoint therapy with ipilimumab 1 mg/kg began 14 to 28 days after transplant. The sequence came from a male donor with diffuse large B-cell lymphoma. The sequences come from PBMCs, collected in a trial of ipilimumab plus nivolumab as post-transplant consolidation. The chain couples TRBV12-5 to TRBJ1-5; 8 bases line up with TRBD1. The CDR3 coding sequence is TGTGCTAGTGCCCAACAGGGGGGCAATCAGCCCCAGCATTTT. Protein product: CASAQQGGNQPQHF.